This is a list of T cell receptor beta chains from one sample in a study of graft-versus-host responses after intestinal transplantation. Clones were sequenced by immunoSEQ multiplex PCR, and TCRdb holds only the in-frame ones, with some missing. The sample holds 6,000 to 8,000 clones; 24% are singletons and the top ten take about 6.1%. The sample in question was alloreactive CD8+ T cells from a mixed lymphocyte reaction culture, obtained before transplantation. All receptors come from a human patient who was an organ donor for intestinal transplantation. Each CDR3 is given with its conserved first and last residue. The D gene is left open where the match is weak. A clone size is listed for some rows: how often the clone was seen (once, few, many), or a class if it is expanded.

once TRBJ1-2 TRBD1 TRBV28 TGTGCCAGCAGAATACCTGCCGGGACAGGGGGCTTAGATAGTGGCTACACCTTC CASRIPAGTGGLDSGYTF
. TRBJ2-1 . TRBV9 TGTGCCAGCAGCTACGGGAGCTCCTACAATGAGCAGTTCTTC CASSYGSSYNEQFF
few TRBJ2-1 TRBD2 TRBV28 TGTGCCAGCAGTTCAGGTATCGTAATAACGAACTCGGGACTAGGGAACAATGAGCAGTTCTTC CASSSGIVITNSGLGNNEQFF
few TRBJ1-1 TRBD1 TRBV9 TGTGCCAGCACCCCCCCGGGACAGGGGAGAGCTTTCTTT CASTPPGQGRAFF
. TRBJ2-7 TRBD2 TRBV6-9 TGTGCCAGCAGTCTTGCTAGCGGCTACGAGCAGTACTTC CASSLASGYEQYF
few TRBJ2-7 TRBD1 TRBV7-9 TGTGCCAGCAGCCGACCGGGACAGTTTTACGAGCAGTACTTC CASSRPGQFYEQYF
few TRBJ2-7 . TRBV7-9 TGTGCCAGCAGGTGGTTCTCAGGGTCACACGAGCAGTACTTC CASRWFSGSHEQYF
. TRBJ2-1 TRBD2 TRBV6-5 TGTGCCAGCAGCCAAACCCTAGCGGGAAACAATGAGCAGTTCTTC CASSQTLAGNNEQFF
. TRBJ2-7 . TRBV5-5 TGTGCCAGCAGCTATAACTACGAGCAGTACTTC CASSYNYEQYF
medium-sized TRBJ2-2 . TRBV18 TGTGCCAGCGCATCGGGGGTCTACACCGGGGAGCTGTTTTTT CASASGVYTGELFF
. TRBJ2-1 TRBD2 TRBV6-5 TGTGCCAGCAGTTTTACTAGCGGGAGCTCCTACAATGAGCAGTTCTTC CASSFTSGSSYNEQFF
few TRBJ2-7 TRBD2 TRBV5-4 TGTGCCAGCAGCTTGGATCTAGCGGTCAACGAGCAGTACTTC CASSLDLAVNEQYF
. TRBJ2-1 TRBD2 TRBV7-2 TGTGCCAGCAGCTTACTAGCGGGAGTTGATCCGTTCTTC CASSLLAGVDPFF
. TRBJ1-3 . TRBV19 TGTGCCAGTAGTATGGGAAACACCATATATTTT CASSMGNTIYF
. TRBJ2-2 TRBD1 TRBV28 TGTGCCAGCAGTCGGGACAGGCCTGGTCCCGGTGAGCTGTTTTTT CASSRDRPGPGELFF
. TRBJ2-7 . TRBV7-8 TGTGCCAGCAGCTTAGGGGTCCACGAGCAGTACTTC CASSLGVHEQYF
. TRBJ2-1 . TRBV21-1 TGTGCCAGCAGCAAAGTCCGAAGACAGGGGGTCTGGGTTTTTGGGGTTGTGTGGTACAATGAGCAGTTCTTC CASSKVRRQGVWVFGVVWYNEQFF
medium-sized TRBJ2-7 . TRBV5-4 TGTGCCAGCAGCTTGGATTGGACCGTCAGCTCCTACGAGCAGTACTTC CASSLDWTVSSYEQYF
few TRBJ1-3 . TRBV6-9 TGTGCCAGCAGTTTGAGCTCTGGAAACACCATATATTTT CASSLSSGNTIYF
. TRBJ2-1 TRBD2 TRBV9 TGTGCCAGCAGCGGGAGAAGCGGGAGTTCCTACAATGAGCAGTTCTTC CASSGRSGSSYNEQFF